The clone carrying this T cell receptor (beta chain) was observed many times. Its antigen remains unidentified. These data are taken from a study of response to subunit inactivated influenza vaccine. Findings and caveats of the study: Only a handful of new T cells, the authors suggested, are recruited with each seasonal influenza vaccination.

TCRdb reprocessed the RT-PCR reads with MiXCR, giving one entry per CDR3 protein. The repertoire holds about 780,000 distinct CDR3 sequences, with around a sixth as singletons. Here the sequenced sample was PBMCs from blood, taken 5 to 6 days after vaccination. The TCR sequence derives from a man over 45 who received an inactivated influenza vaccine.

The CDR3 reads CATSDRQGASYEQFF. CDR3 in DNA: TGTGCCACCAGTGATAGACAGGGGGCCTCCTATGAGCAGTTCTTC. The chain uses TRBV24-1 and TRBJ2-1, with TRBD1 identical over 10 bases. With 3 bases clipped from V and 8 bases from J, the junction kept 6 bases outside the gene matches. This CDR3 comprises 15 residues. The germline V gene has CDR1 KGHDR and CDR2 SFDVKD.